Listed below are T cell receptor beta chains from one sample, sequenced in a study of cytomegalovirus exposure and HLA in healthy donors. Method: immunoSEQ multiplex PCR; TCRdb's copy keeps in-frame clones and lacks some. The sample has 130,000 or so clones, about two thirds seen once; the top ten hold 2% to 2.5%. Source material: PBMCs. All receptors come from a woman aged 40-49 years in good health and CMV-seronegative. Each CDR3 is given with its conserved first and last residue. The D gene is left open where the match is weak. Some rows mark clone size as missing; the rest say once, few, many or name a class of expanded clone.

>TRBJ1-2|.|TRBV9|.
CASSREDGYTF
TGTGCCAGCTCTAGGGAGGATGGCTACACCTTC
>TRBJ2-3|.|TRBV9|.
CASSVQGTGDTQYF
TGTGCCAGCAGCGTTCAGGGGACGGGGGATACGCAGTATTTT
>TRBJ1-1|.|TRBV5-1|.
CASSLGGINTEAFF
TGCGCCAGCAGCCTCGGCGGGATCAACACTGAAGCTTTCTTT
>TRBJ1-4|.|TRBV28|.
CASSPIEERLNEKLFF
TGTGCCAGCAGTCCTATAGAAGAGAGACTTAATGAAAAACTGTTTTTT
>TRBJ2-5|few|TRBV13|.
CASSFGPGAQTQYF
TGTGCCAGCAGCTTTGGTCCTGGAGCTCAGACCCAGTACTTC
>TRBJ2-2|.|TRBV2|.
CASTLGEMAGELFF
TGTGCCAGCACTTTAGGGGAAATGGCCGGGGAGCTGTTTTTT
>TRBJ1-5|.|TRBV29-1|TRBD1
CSVRDREGNQPQHF
TGCAGCGTTCGGGACAGGGAGGGCAATCAGCCCCAGCATTTT
>TRBJ1-4|.|TRBV28|.
CASSFGVNEGKLFF
TGTGCCAGCAGTTTCGGGGTAAATGAGGGAAAACTGTTTTTT
>TRBJ2-5|.|TRBV11-2|.
CASSLAETQYF
TGTGCCAGCAGCTTAGCGGAGACCCAGTACTTC
>TRBJ1-5|.|TRBV2|TRBD1
CASSEEGTGRGPQHF
TGTGCCAGCAGTGAAGAGGGGACAGGGCGGGGGCCCCAGCATTTT
>TRBJ1-1|.|TRBV5-1|.
CASSATLVREAFF
TGCGCCAGCAGCGCAACTTTGGTTAGAGAAGCTTTCTTT
>TRBJ1-1|.|TRBV13|.
CASSLEDMNTEAFF
TGTGCCAGCAGCTTAGAGGACATGAACACTGAAGCTTTCTTT
>TRBJ1-1|.|TRBV18|TRBD1
CASSPPGQGTAFF
TGTGCCAGCTCACCACCGGGACAGGGGACGGCTTTCTTT
>TRBJ1-2|.|TRBV20-1|TRBD1
CSAYLTGIYTF
TGCAGTGCTTATCTGACAGGGATCTACACCTTC
>TRBJ2-1|few|TRBV2|.
CASTLPSFSAEQFF
TGTGCCAGCACCCTACCCTCCTTTAGCGCAGAGCAGTTCTTC
>TRBJ1-3|.|TRBV25-1|.
CASSETDSGGNTIYF
TGTGCCAGCAGTGAGACGGACAGTGGCGGAAACACCATATATTTT
>TRBJ2-3|.|TRBV27|TRBD1
CASSFGTAHTQYF
TGTGCCAGCAGTTTTGGGACAGCTCATACGCAGTATTTT
>TRBJ2-3|.|TRBV5-4|TRBD1
CASSRTGGTDTQYF
TGTGCCAGCAGCCGGACAGGGGGCACAGATACGCAGTATTTT
>TRBJ2-2|.|TRBV2|TRBD2
CASIFGGAGGELFF
TGTGCCAGCATCTTCGGGGGGGCCGGCGGGGAGCTGTTTTTT